These 20 T cell receptor beta chains originate from one sample sequenced in a study of immune evolution from preneoplasia to lung adenocarcinoma. Generated by immunoSEQ multiplex PCR, the TCRdb table keeps only in-frame clones and is missing some. Here the sample spans roughly 5,300 clones, roughly 86% being singletons. Material: FFPE invasive lung adenocarcinoma tissue. These receptors were collected from a person aged 50-70 years with lung adenocarcinoma.

This clone showed up just once. The chain couples TRBV6-4 to TRBJ2-7, with 7 bases identical to TRBD2. Unmatched junction bases numbered 9, after V lost 11 bases and J lost 5 bases. The CDR3 runs 12 residues. Germline V CDR1 and CDR2: MRHNA, SNTAGT. As DNA, the CDR3 is TGTGCCCGTCCGGGGGGTTGCAACGAGCAGTACTTC. Encoded protein: CARPGGCNEQYF.

This clone appeared once. The V and J genes are TRBV19 and TRBJ2-5, with TRBD2 identical over 11 bases. V dropped 4 bases and J dropped 11; count of bases not matched to a gene: 9. The CDR3 extends over 14 amino acids. Germline CDR1 reads LNHDA; CDR2 reads SQIVND (reference sequence). CDR3 region: CASSTKLAGVSQYF. The CDR3 DNA follows: TGTGCCAGTAGTACCAAACTAGCGGGAGTATCTCAGTACTTC.

Remarks on this clone: Other DNA variants within this sample encode the same CDR3. The rearrangement links TRBV6-5 to TRBJ1-5; 8 nucleotides align to TRBD1. Trimming cost V 6 bases and J 4 bases; bases outside gene matches: 5. The CDR3 is made up of 14 amino acids. The germline V gene encodes CDR1 MNHEY and CDR2 SVGAGI. This CDR3 reads CASRRTGRNQPQHF. CDR3 coding DNA: TGTGCCAGCAGGAGGACAGGGAGAAATCAGCCCCAGCATTTT.

The chain combines TRBV7-6 with TRBJ2-3; 7 bases are a match to TRBD2. CDR3 length: 14 amino acids. Germline V lookup: CDR1 SGHVS, CDR2 FNYEAQ. Trimming removed 2 bases from V and 4 bases from J; junction bases left unmatched: 3. The CDR3, as DNA: TGTGCCAGCAGCTTATTGACTAGCCCAGATACGCAGTATTTT. It codes for CASSLLTSPDTQYF.

This clone showed up just a few times. The chain employs TRBV29-1 and TRBJ2-5, with 9 bases that match TRBD1. This CDR3 region has 16 residues. The V segment lost 0 bases and the J segment 5 bases; nucleotides outside the gene matches: 10. The germline V gene encodes CDR1 SQVTM and CDR2 ANQGSEA. In DNA form, the CDR3 reads TGCAGCGTTGAAGATTCCGACAGGGGGAGGAGGGAGACCCAGTACTTC. Amino acid sequence: CSVEDSDRGRRETQYF.

The rearrangement uses TRBV11-3 and TRBJ2-5; D is possibly TRBD2 (7 bases). The CDR3 length is 14 residues. Trimming left V 1 base short and J 4 bases short, with 10 bases between. Germline V CDR1 and CDR2: SGHNT, YENEEA. The CDR3 DNA sequence: TGTGCCAGCAGCTTAGCGGGGGGCGGAGAGACCCAGTACTTC. Amino acid sequence: CASSLAGGGETQYF.

The chain joins TRBV2 to TRBJ1-1; D may be TRBD1 (5 bases). Trimming took 8 bases from V and 5 from J, leaving 21 bases between them. Germline CDR1 and CDR2: SNHLY and FYNNEI. The length of the CDR3 is 15 residues. CDR3 region: CASAPREGLYTEAFF. The CDR3 DNA reads as TGTGCCAGCGCCCCCAGGGAGGGGCTATATACTGAAGCTTTCTTT.

This sequence joins TRBV28 and TRBJ2-7; D not resolved. This CDR3 spans 13 amino acids. The germline V gene has CDR1 MDHEN and CDR2 SYDVKM. Trimming cost V 6 bases and J 2 bases, with 11 bases left between them. The CDR3 here is CASRPTQTYEQYF. CDR3 nucleotide sequence: TGTGCCAGCAGACCGACGCAAACCTACGAGCAGTACTTC.

This chain connects TRBV7-9 to TRBJ2-5, with D tentatively TRBD2 (5 bases). This CDR3 has 14 residues. Looked up from germline, CDR1 is SEHNR and CDR2 is FQNEAQ (reference sequence). Trimming left V 5 bases short and J 2 bases short, with 12 bases between. This CDR3 is CASSPRRGQETQYF. Here the CDR3 DNA reads TGTGCCAGCAGCCCCCGGCGAGGGCAAGAGACCCAGTACTTC.

The J gene is TRBJ2-1, the V gene TRBV18, with D possibly being TRBD2 (6 bases). V shed 0 bases and J shed 10 bases, with 13 bases lying between them. The CDR3 loop spans 14 amino acids. CDR1 is KGHSH and CDR2 is LQKENI in the germline V gene. The CDR3 loop is CASSPPAGSGEQFF. CDR3 DNA sequence: TGTGCCAGCTCACCACCGGCGGGGTCGGGGGAGCAGTTCTTC. Looking up the rest from reference TRBV18 and TRBJ2-1 gives the full variable domain: NAGVMQNPRHLVRRRGQEARLRCSPMKGHSHVYWYRQLPEEGLKFMVYLQKENIIDESGMPKERFSAEFPKEGPSILRIQQVVRGDSAAYFCASSPPAGSGEQFFGPGTRLTVL.

The chain recombines TRBV15 with TRBJ2-5, with D possibly matching TRBD1 (5 bases). Trimming cost V 5 bases and J 5 bases, with 27 bases left between them. From germline, CDR1 is LNHNV and CDR2 YYDKDF (reference sequence). CDR3 length: 18 residues. DNA for the CDR3: TGTGCCACCAGCGCCACCCCCAACAGGAATCCGACTCGGGAGACCCAGTACTTC. This translates into CATSATPNRNPTRETQYF.

The chain carries TRBV6-5 and TRBJ2-5; D gene uncertain. This CDR3 has 13 amino acids. Between the trimmed V and J ends, which lost 7 bases and 1 base, there was a span of 10 bases. Germline V gene sequence: CDR1 MNHEY, CDR2 SVGAGI. CDR3 loop: CASTTTGQETQYF. CDR3 DNA: TGTGCCAGCACCACGACTGGCCAAGAGACCCAGTACTTC.

V usage is TRBV15 and J usage is TRBJ1-5; D uncertain. Trimming cost V 4 bases and J 7 bases, with 11 bases left between them. The CDR3 is 13 amino acids. Germline V gene data show CDR1 as LNHNV and CDR2 as YYDKDF (reference sequence). The CDR3 reads CATSTRTEQPQHF. As DNA, the CDR3 is TGTGCCACCAGCACCCGAACGGAACAGCCCCAGCATTTT.

The chain combines TRBV19 with TRBJ2-1; D unclear. Trimming removed 2 bases at V and 5 bases at J, with 19 bases between. This CDR3 comprises 17 residues. Germline assignment: CDR1 LNHDA and CDR2 SQIVND (reference sequence). The CDR3 protein is CASSIYVGLGVNNEQFF. The CDR3 nucleotides read TGTGCCAGTAGTATATATGTAGGCTTAGGAGTCAACAATGAGCAGTTCTTC.

This clone has a single count. V is TRBV10-3 and J is TRBJ2-4; 12 positions agree with TRBD1. V dropped 11 bases and J dropped 1; count of bases not matched to a gene: 15. In germline, CDR1 is ENHRY, CDR2 SYGVKD. The CDR3 covers 18 residues. CDR3 sequence: CACSSGTGGILAKNIQYF. The CDR3 DNA sequence: TGTGCCTGCAGCTCCGGGACAGGGGGCATTCTGGCCAAAAACATTCAGTACTTC.

The V gene is TRBV6-5, the J gene TRBJ2-5; D is perhaps TRBD1 (6 bases). The CDR3 is 12 residues long. V dropped 6 bases and J dropped 13 bases, with 18 bases sitting between them. Germline-derived CDR1 and CDR2 are MNHEY and SVGAGI. DNA for the CDR3: TGTGCCAGCAGCCTACACGGACAGCCTGCGTACTTC. It specifies CASSLHGQPAYF.

The chain uses TRBV19 and TRBJ2-7, with a possible D match to TRBD2 (5 bases). Trimming took off 5 bases at V and 2 bases at J, with 16 bases between the two ends. CDR3 length equals 15 residues. Germline lookup yields CDR1 LNHDA and CDR2 SQIVND (reference sequence). CDR3 sequence reads: CASSQPGYEPYEQYF. The DNA of the CDR3 is TGTGCCAGTAGTCAGCCGGGATATGAACCCTACGAGCAGTACTTC.

The chain links TRBV5-4 to TRBJ2-5; 7 positions match TRBD2. Trimming cost V 4 bases and J 2 bases; bases outside gene matches: 2. CDR1 SGHNT and CDR2 YYREEE come from the germline V gene (reference sequence). This CDR3 contains 13 residues. The CDR3 bases are TGTGCCAGCAGCCGCGGGGGTCAAGAGACCCAGTACTTC. Protein product: CASSRGGQETQYF.

This clone was detected a few times. V usage is TRBV23-1 and J usage is TRBJ2-7, with 8 nucleotides matching TRBD1. TRBV23-1 is an open reading frame, and its role is uncertain. V was clipped by 1 base and J by 4 bases; unmatched bases: 0. The CDR3 loop spans 13 amino acids. For the CDR3, the DNA is TGCGCCAGCAGTCAATACAGGGGGTACGAGCAGTACTTC. This sequence encodes CASSQYRGYEQYF.

This chain links TRBV18 with TRBJ1-3, with TRBD1 as a possible D gene (5 bases). CDR3 length: 16 amino acids. Trimming removed 3 bases from V and 3 bases from J, with 15 bases in between. Germline loops: CDR1 KGHSH, CDR2 LQKENI. The CDR3, as DNA: TGTGCCAGCTCACCCCTACTGGGGGTGGTTGGAAACACCATATATTTT. It translates to CASSPLLGVVGNTIYF.